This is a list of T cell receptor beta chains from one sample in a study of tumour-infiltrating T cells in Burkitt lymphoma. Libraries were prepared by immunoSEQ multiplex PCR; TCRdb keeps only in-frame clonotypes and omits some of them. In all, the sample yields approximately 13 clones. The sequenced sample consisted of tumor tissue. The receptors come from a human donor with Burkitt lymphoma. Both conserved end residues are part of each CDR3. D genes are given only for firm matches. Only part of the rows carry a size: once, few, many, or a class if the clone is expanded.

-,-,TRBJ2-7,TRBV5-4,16,TGTGCCAGCAGCTTGGGAGGGGGGGCCAGGGACTACGAGCAGTACTTC,CASSLGGGARDYEQYF
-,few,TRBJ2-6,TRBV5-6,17,TGTGCCAGCGGCCGTTACAATGTCACAAAGTCGGGCCAACGTCCTGATTTC,CASGRYNVTKSGQRPDF
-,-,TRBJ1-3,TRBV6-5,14,TGTGCCAGCAATAGCGGGGGTTCTGGAAACACCATATATTTT,CASNSGGSGNTIYF
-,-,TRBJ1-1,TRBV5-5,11,TGTGCCAGCAGCCGGGAGGCTGAAGCTTTCTTT,CASSREAEAFF
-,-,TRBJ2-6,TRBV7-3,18,TGTGCCAGCAGCGTATACTTACGCTTACAAAGTCGGGCCAACGTCCTGACTTTC,CASSVYLRLQSRANVLTF
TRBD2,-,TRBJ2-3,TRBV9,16,TGTGCCAGCAGCGAGGGGACTAGCGGGGCCACAGATACGCAGTATTTT,CASSEGTSGATDTQYF
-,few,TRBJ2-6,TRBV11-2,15,TGTGCCAGCAGCAAGCAACAAAGTCGGGCCAACGTCCTGACTTTC,CASSKQQSRANVLTF
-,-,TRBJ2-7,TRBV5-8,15,TGTGCCAGCAGCTTTTCGGACAGCTTAACCTACGAGCAGTACTTC,CASSFSDSLTYEQYF